Listed below are T cell receptor beta chains from one sample, sequenced in a study of CD8+CD57+ T cells in acquired aplastic anemia. TCRdb re-called the reads through MiXCR, storing one row per CDR3 protein. The table records 270,000 or so distinct CDR3 sequences, 70% to 85% of them present only once. Sample: sorted CD4+, CD8+, or CD8+CD57+ T cells (not recorded which) from PBMCs. These receptors all stem from a human donor with aplastic anemia. Both conserved end residues are part of each CDR3. A D gene is named only where the DNA matches it firmly. Clone size appears in some rows only: once, few, many, or a class for an expanded clone.

CASSWRGGSSSGYTF,TGTGCCAGCAGCTGGCGTGGAGGGTCAAGCAGTGGCTACACCTTC,TRBJ1-2,TRBV7-9,-,-
CASRGGSATEAFF,TGTGCCAGCAGGGGAGGGTCGGCCACTGAAGCTTTCTTT,TRBJ1-1,TRBV11-3,-,many
CASTQGTINEQFF,TGCGCCAGCACCCAAGGGACTATCAATGAGCAGTTCTTC,TRBJ2-1,TRBV5-1,TRBD2,once
CASSLEAKAVAQAFF,TGTGCCAGCTCCTTAGAGGCCAAAGCCGTTGCACAAGCTTTCTTT,TRBJ1-1,TRBV7-9,-,-
CASSLPSGRGNTQQFF,TGTGCCAGCAGCTTACCTAGCGGCAGGGGAAATACGCAGCAGTTCTTC,TRBJ2-1,TRBV7-2,-,once
CASSSNPGYSYEQYF,TGTGCCAGCAGCTCAAACCCAGGTTACTCCTACGAGCAGTACTTC,TRBJ2-7,TRBV7-8,-,-
CASSLGGGPDTQYQHF,TGTGCCAGCAGCTTAGGGGGAGGTCCCGATACGCAGTATCAGCATTTT,TRBJ1-5,TRBV7-8,-,few
CAIRKFHEQYF,TGTGCCATCAGAAAGTTCCACGAGCAGTACTTC,TRBJ2-7,TRBV10-3,-,-
CASSRQGQGGSPLHF,TGTGCCAGCTCAAGACAGGGACAGGGAGGTTCACCCCTCCACTTT,TRBJ1-6,TRBV7-3,TRBD1,few
CASSLGQESSYEQYF,TGCGCCAGCAGCTTGGGACAGGAAAGCTCCTACGAGCAGTACTTC,TRBJ2-7,TRBV5-5,TRBD1,-
CASSFGRERETQCF,TGTGCCAGCAGCTTTGGAAGAGAGCGGGAGACCCAGTGCTTC,TRBJ2-5,TRBV7-9,TRBD2,-
CSARPLWTSSYEQYF,TGCAGTGCTAGACCCCTCTGGACTAGCTCCTACGAGCAGTACTTC,TRBJ2-7,TRBV20-1,TRBD2,-
CASSLERGATDTQYF,TGTGCCAGCAGCTTGGAGAGGGGGGCCACAGATACGCAGTATTTT,TRBJ2-3,TRBV5-6,-,once